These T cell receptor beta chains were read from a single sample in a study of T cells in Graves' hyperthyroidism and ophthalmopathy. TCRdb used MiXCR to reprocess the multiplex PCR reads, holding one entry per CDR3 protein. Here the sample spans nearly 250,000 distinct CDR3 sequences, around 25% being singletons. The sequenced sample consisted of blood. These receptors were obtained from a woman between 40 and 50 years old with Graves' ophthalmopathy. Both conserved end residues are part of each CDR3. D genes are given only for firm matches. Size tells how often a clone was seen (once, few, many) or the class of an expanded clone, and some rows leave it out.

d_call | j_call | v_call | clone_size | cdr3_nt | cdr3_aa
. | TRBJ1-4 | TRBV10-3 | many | TGTGCCATCAGTGACCCGACGGGACCCCGTTTTGGCGAAAAACTGTTTTTT | CAISDPTGPRFGEKLFF
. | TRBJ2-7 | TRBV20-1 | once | TGCAGTGCTAGAGCGGCCTACGAGCAGTACTTC | CSARAAYEQYF
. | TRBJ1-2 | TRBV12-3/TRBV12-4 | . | TGTGCCAGCAACCCGGGCAGGGTAGGCTACACCTTC | CASNPGRVGYTF
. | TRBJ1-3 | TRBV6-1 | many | TGTGCCAGCAGTACACAAAGATCTGGAAACACCATATATTTT | CASSTQRSGNTIYF
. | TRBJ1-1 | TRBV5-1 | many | TGCGCCAGCAGCTTGTTTGTAAGCTTGTCGGGAAACACTGAAGCTTTCTTT | CASSLFVSLSGNTEAFF
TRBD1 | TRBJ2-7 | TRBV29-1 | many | TGCAGCGTTGATCAGGGGACAGGAGCCTACGAGCAGTACTTC | CSVDQGTGAYEQYF
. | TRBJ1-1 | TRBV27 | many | TGTGCCAGCAGTTTAGTAGGAGGTTTTAACACTGAAGCTTTCTTT | CASSLVGGFNTEAFF
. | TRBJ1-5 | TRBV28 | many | TGTGCCAGCACAAAAGGGGGTGCTAGCAATCAGCCCCAGCATTTT | CASTKGGASNQPQHF
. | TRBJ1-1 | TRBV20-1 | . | TGCAGTGCCACCGGTGGGGCCACTGAAGCTTTCTTT | CSATGGATEAFF
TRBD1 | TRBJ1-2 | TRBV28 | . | TGTGCCAGCAGTCCCTGGACAGGGCCAATCTATGGCTACACCTTC | CASSPWTGPIYGYTF
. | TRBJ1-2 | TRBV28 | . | TGTGCCAGCAGAGACAGCTATGGCTACACCTTC | CASRDSYGYTF
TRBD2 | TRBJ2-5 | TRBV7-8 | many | TGTGCCAGCAGCCGCGGGGGTAGGGAGACCCAGTACTTC | CASSRGGRETQYF
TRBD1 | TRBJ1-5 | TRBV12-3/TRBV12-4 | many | TGTGCCAGCAGTCACTGGACAGGGGTTAGGAATCAGCCCCAGCATTTT | CASSHWTGVRNQPQHF
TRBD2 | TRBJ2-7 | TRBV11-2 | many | TGTGCCAGCAGCGCGGGACTAGCGGTCCGAGAGCAGTACTTC | CASSAGLAVREQYF
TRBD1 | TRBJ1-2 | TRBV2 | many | TGTGCCAGCAGTACGATGACAGGGGCCGGCTACACCTTC | CASSTMTGAGYTF
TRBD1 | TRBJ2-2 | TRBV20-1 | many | TGCAGTGCTAGGGATTCGCGACAGGGTGATACCGGGGAGCTGTTTTTT | CSARDSRQGDTGELFF
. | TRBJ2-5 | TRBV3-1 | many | TGTGCCAGCTCCGGGATCCAAGAGACCCAGTACTTC | CASSGIQETQYF
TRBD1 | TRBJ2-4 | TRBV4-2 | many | TGTGCCAGCAGCGCCCGGGACAGAGACCAAAACATTCAGTACTTC | CASSARDRDQNIQYF
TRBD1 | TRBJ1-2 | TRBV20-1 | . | TGCAGTGCTCAGACAGGGGAGGGAAGCTACACCTTC | CSAQTGEGSYTF
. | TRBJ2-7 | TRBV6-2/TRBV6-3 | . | TGTGCCAGCAGTCCGTTCGTCTACGAGCAGTACTTC | CASSPFVYEQYF
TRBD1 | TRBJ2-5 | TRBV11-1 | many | TGTGCCAGCTCAACAGGGGCAGAGACCCAGTACTTC | CASSTGAETQYF
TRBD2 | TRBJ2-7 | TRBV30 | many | TGTGCCTGGAGCCCTAGCGGGAAAAGGTCCTACGAGCAGTACTTC | CAWSPSGKRSYEQYF
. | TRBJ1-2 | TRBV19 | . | TGTGCCAGTAGTGGAAGGGAGTATGGCTACACCTTC | CASSGREYGYTF
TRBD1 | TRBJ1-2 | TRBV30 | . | TGTGCCTGGAGTGTAATAATGACAGGGGGAGAGTATGGCTACACCTTC | CAWSVIMTGGEYGYTF
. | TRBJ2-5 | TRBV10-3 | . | TGTGCCATCAGTGAGACTCGGGTCCAACAAGGAGAGACCCAGTACTTC | CAISETRVQQGETQYF
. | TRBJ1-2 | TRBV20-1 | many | TGCAGTGCTAGAGTAGGGCAGGCAGGGGATAACTATGGCTACACCTTC | CSARVGQAGDNYGYTF
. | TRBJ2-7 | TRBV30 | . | TGTGCCTGGGGACGTACCTACGAGCAGTACTTC | CAWGRTYEQYF
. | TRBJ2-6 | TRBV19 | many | TGTGCCACCGGCCCTGGGGCCAACGTCCTGACTTTC | CATGPGANVLTF
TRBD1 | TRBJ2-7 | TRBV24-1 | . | TGTGCCACCAGTGACTCCGGGACAGGGTCCTACGAGCAGTACTTC | CATSDSGTGSYEQYF
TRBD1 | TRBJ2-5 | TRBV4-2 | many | TGTGCCAGCAGCCAAGATGGGGACAGGGGGGAGACCCAGTACTTC | CASSQDGDRGETQYF
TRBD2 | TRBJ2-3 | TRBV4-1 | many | TGCGCCAGCAGCCAAGTGGGAGGGCCTGCTCAGTATTTT | CASSQVGGPAQYF
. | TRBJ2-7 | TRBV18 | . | TGTGCCAGCTCACCAACGAGGTTCTCCTACGAGCAGTACTTC | CASSPTRFSYEQYF
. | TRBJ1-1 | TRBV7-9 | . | TGTGCCAGCAGCTCGCAGGAGTACACTGAAGCTTTCTTT | CASSSQEYTEAFF
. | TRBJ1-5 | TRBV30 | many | TGTGCCTGGAGTGGAGGGGAAAATCAGCCCCAGCATTTT | CAWSGGENQPQHF
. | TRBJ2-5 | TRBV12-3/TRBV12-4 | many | TGTGCCAGCAGTTTGATCCTTGACCGTCCCGGGACCCAGTACTTC | CASSLILDRPGTQYF
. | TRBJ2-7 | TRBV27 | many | TGTGCCAGCAGTGGTAGCGGAGGGGGGTACGAGCAGTACTTC | CASSGSGGGYEQYF
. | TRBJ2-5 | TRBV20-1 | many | TGCAGTGCTATATCGGGACGTGGGGAGGACACCCAGTACTTC | CSAISGRGEDTQYF
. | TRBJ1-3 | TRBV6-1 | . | TGTGCCAGCAGCAAGGAAGGGGTTCCCTCTGGAAACACCATATATTTT | CASSKEGVPSGNTIYF
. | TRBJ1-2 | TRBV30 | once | TGTGCCTGGAGTCCTAACTATGGCTACACCTTC | CAWSPNYGYTF
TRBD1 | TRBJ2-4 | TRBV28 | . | TGTGCCAGCAGTGCCGGGACAGACCCAAACATTCAGTACTTC | CASSAGTDPNIQYF
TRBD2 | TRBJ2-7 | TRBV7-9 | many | TGTGCCAGCAGCACCTGGACTAGCCCCGAGCAGTACTTC | CASSTWTSPEQYF
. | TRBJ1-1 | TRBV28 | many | TGTGCCAGCAGGAGAATGGCGGGCACTGAAGCTTTCTTT | CASRRMAGTEAFF
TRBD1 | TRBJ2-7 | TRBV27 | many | TGTGCCAGCAGTCTAGGACAGGGGTTTGGCTACGAGCAGTACTTC | CASSLGQGFGYEQYF
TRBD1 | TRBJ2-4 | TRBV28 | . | TGTGCCAGCAGTGAACACCGCGGGACAGGGTTATTGGCCAAAAACATTCAGTACTTC | CASSEHRGTGLLAKNIQYF
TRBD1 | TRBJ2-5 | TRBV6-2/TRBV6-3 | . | TGTGCCAGCAGCAACAGGGGTGAGACCCAGTACTTC | CASSNRGETQYF
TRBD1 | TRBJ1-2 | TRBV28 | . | TGTGCCAGCAGTTGGGACAGGGTGAGAAGTGGCTACACCTTC | CASSWDRVRSGYTF
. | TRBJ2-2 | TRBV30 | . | TGTGCCTGGAGGACGGAGCTGAACACCGGGGAGCTGTTTTTT | CAWRTELNTGELFF